Detailed here is one TCR beta chain. V lost 0 bases to trimming and J lost 5 bases, with 13 bases between them. Germline V gene sequence: CDR1 GTSNPN, CDR2 SVGIG (reference sequence). CDR3 length: 15 residues. These data belong to a study of T-cell reconstitution after alpha-beta-depleted transplantation in children. TCRbeta library construction was performed incorporating unique molecular identifiers. TCRdb re-called the PCR reads through MiXCR, storing one row per CDR3 protein. The repertoire holds about 540,000 distinct CDR3 sequences, approximately 20% seen once, with more than 2.5% in the top ten.

Material: PBMCs from the stem cell graft donor, obtained from the stem cell graft. The chain combines TRBV30 with TRBJ1-4; D is unclear. This TCR derives from a human donor who donated a stem cell graft to a child with acute lymphoblastic leukemia. CDR3 bases: TGTGCCTGGAGTGTAGGTAACAGACAAAATGAAAAACTGTTTTTT. Its translation: CAWSVGNRQNEKLFF. Using reference TRBV30 and TRBJ1-4 for the parts outside the CDR3, the full variable domain is SQTIHQWPATLVQPVGSPLSLECTVEGTSNPNLYWYRQAAGRGLQLLFYSVGIGQISSEVPQNLSASRPQDRQFILSSKKLLLSDSGFYLCAWSVGNRQNEKLFFGSGTQLSVL.